Presented here are 5 T cell receptor beta chains from one specimen sequenced in a study of T cell changes during pregnancy in multiple sclerosis. Here immunoSEQ multiplex PCR was the method, and the copy in TCRdb shows in-frame clones only, minus some. The table includes some 38,000 clones, 75% to 95% detected once. The material was CD8+ T cells from peripheral blood mononuclear cells, obtained after pregnancy. The receptors come from a female donor with multiple sclerosis, enrolled in a pregnancy study.

The chain recombines TRBV5-1 with TRBJ1-1; tentatively, D is TRBD1 (5 bases). V was clipped by 5 bases and J by 0 bases, with 20 bases between them. The germline gives CDR1 SGHRS, CDR2 YFSETQ. The CDR3 sequence is 17 residues long. The CDR3 sequence is CASSVGDFSLMNTEAFF. In DNA, the CDR3 is TGCGCCAGCAGTGTAGGGGACTTCAGCCTTATGAACACTGAAGCTTTCTTT.

This rearrangement joins TRBV19 to TRBJ2-2, with D maybe TRBD2 (6 bases). The CDR3 runs to 16 residues. V was trimmed by 4 bases and J by 0 bases, leaving 12 bases between them. Germline V gene data show CDR1 as LNHDA and CDR2 as SQIVND (reference sequence). Here the CDR3 DNA reads TGTGCCAGTAGTACCCGCCGGGGGACGAACACCGGGGAGCTGTTTTTT. It codes for CASSTRRGTNTGELFF.

The table lists this clone with a count of one. V usage is TRBV28 and J usage is TRBJ2-1; TRBD2 aligns across 12 bases. Trimming at V came to 2 bases and at J to 4 bases, leaving 0 bases not matched to a gene. Germline CDR1 and CDR2: MDHEN and SYDVKM. The CDR3 consists of 15 residues. The DNA for the CDR3 is TGTGCCAGCAGTTTAGGACTAGCGGGATACAATGAGCAGTTCTTC. Its protein product is CASSLGLAGYNEQFF.

This chain uses TRBV6-6 with TRBJ2-2, with 9 positions matching TRBD2. Germline CDR1 MNHNY, CDR2 SVGAGI (reference sequence). The CDR3 totals 16 residues. V lost 1 base and J lost 5; bases outside the gene matches: 5. CDR3 sequence: CASSYLREGPTGELFF. CDR3 nucleotides: TGTGCCAGCAGTTACTTGCGGGAGGGCCCGACCGGGGAGCTGTTTTTT.

The CDR3 nucleotides are TGTGCCAGCAGCTTAGACGCGAGGGGACAGGGAAAAGAGACCCAGTACTTC. Its translation: CASSLDARGQGKETQYF. The chain combines TRBV7-8 with TRBJ2-5, with TRBD1 matching over 9 bases. V was clipped by 1 base and J by 3 bases; unmatched bases: 9. The CDR3 is 17 amino acids. Germline CDR1 is SGHVS and CDR2 is FQNEAQ.